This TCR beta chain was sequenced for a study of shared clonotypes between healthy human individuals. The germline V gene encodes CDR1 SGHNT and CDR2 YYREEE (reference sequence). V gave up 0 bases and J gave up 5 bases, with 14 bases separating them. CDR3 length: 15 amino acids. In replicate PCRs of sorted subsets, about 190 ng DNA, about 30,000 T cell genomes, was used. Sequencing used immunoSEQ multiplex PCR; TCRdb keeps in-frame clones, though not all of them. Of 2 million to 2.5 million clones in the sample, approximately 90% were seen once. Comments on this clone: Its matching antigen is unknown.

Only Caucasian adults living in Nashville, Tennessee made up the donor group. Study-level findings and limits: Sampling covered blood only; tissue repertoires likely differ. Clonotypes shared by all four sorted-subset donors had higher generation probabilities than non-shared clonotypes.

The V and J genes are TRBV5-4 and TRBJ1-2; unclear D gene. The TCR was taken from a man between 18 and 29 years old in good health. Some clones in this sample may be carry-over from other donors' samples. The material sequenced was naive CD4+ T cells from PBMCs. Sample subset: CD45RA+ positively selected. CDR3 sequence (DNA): TGTGCCAGCAGCTTGGCTGGGCGAACCACTTATGGCTACACCTTC. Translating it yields CASSLAGRTTYGYTF.